The 22 T cell receptor beta chains below come from one sample, sequenced in a study of beta chain features in type 1 diabetes. Study conclusions and caveats: Among all four CD4+ subsets, Type 1 diabetes patients had TCRB CDR3s that were moderately but significantly shorter.

The entirety of the isolated RNA underwent reverse transcription, so expressed TCRB transcripts were sequenced. Clones were read by immunoSEQ multiplex PCR, and TCRdb kept only the in-frame ones, dropping some. The sample holds 95,000 to 150,000 clones, 16% seen once. Their recognized antigens are unknown. Sequencing was carried out using central memory CD4+ T cells from blood. These receptors were collected from a man aged 25 to 40 with type 1 diabetes.

A few counts support this clone. The DNA of the CDR3 is TGTGCCAGCAGTCTCGTACGGGACAATGGAAGGTACAATGAGCAGTTCTTC. Protein: CASSLVRDNGRYNEQFF. The chain recombines TRBV7-2 with TRBJ2-1; a weak D match, TRBD1 (6 bases). Trimming removed 6 bases at V and 4 bases at J, with 22 bases between. CDR3 length equals 17 residues. Germline CDR1 and CDR2: SGHTA and FQGNSA.

The table lists this clone with a few counts. This sequence joins TRBV6-5 and TRBJ2-1; no definite D call. The V end was cut by 5 bases, the J end by 7 bases, with 18 bases between. Germline CDR1 reads MNHEY; CDR2 reads SVGAGI. CDR3 length equals 15 residues. CDR3 nucleotides: TGTGCCAGCAGTCCTCCGCGGCCTCGTGGAAATGAGCAGTTCTTC. This gives the protein CASSPPRPRGNEQFF.

The rearrangement joins TRBV29-1 to TRBJ2-7, with TRBD1 matching over 12 bases. Germline values: CDR1 SQVTM, CDR2 ANQGSEA. V was clipped by 5 bases and J by 2 bases; unmatched bases: 13. The CDR3 sequence is 17 residues long. The CDR3 reads CSVQGFKGQGATYEQYF. In DNA form, the CDR3 reads TGCAGCGTTCAGGGTTTCAAGGGACAGGGGGCAACCTACGAGCAGTACTTC.

The genes are TRBV29-1 and TRBJ2-5; 10 bases match TRBD2. Germline loops: CDR1 SQVTM, CDR2 ANQGSEA. The CDR3 spans 14 residues. With V trimmed by 8 bases and J by 0 bases, 6 bases remained unmatched. The CDR3 nucleotides read TGCAGCACTAAGACTAGCGGGTACCAAGAGACCCAGTACTTC. This gives the protein CSTKTSGYQETQYF.

This clone occurred a few times. The CDR3 DNA follows: TGTGCCTGGAGACCCCAGGGGGGTAACAATGAGCAGTTCTTC. Translated: CAWRPQGGNNEQFF. This sequence joins TRBV30 and TRBJ2-1; maybe TRBD1 (7 bases). Between the trimmed V and J ends, which lost 3 bases and 5 bases, there was a span of 14 bases. Germline V CDR1 and CDR2: GTSNPN, SVGIG (reference sequence). This CDR3 is 14 amino acids long.

This clone was detected a few times. The rearrangement uses TRBV28 and TRBJ2-1; D remains ambiguous. The CDR3 contains 16 residues. Trimming cost V 3 bases and J 2 bases, with 14 bases left between them. The germline gives CDR1 MDHEN, CDR2 SYDVKM. The CDR3 DNA follows: TGTGCCAGCAGTTTGGGCAACTTATCTCCCTACAATGAGCAGTTCTTC. This codes for CASSLGNLSPYNEQFF.

Comments on this clone: Within the sample, other DNA sequences also encode this same CDR3. This chain links TRBV7-2 with TRBJ2-7; no reliable D call. Germline CDR1 reads SGHTA; CDR2 reads FQGNSA. The V gene lost 5 bases and the J gene lost 0 bases, with 5 bases spanning the gap. This CDR3 contains 12 residues. CDR3 nucleotides: TGTGCCAGCAGCCCCAGCTCCTACGAGCAGTACTTC. This translates into CASSPSSYEQYF. The variable domain in full, completed from reference TRBV7-2 and TRBJ2-7, reads GAGVSQSPSNKVTEKGKDVELRCDPISGHTALYWYRQSLGQGLEFLIYFQGNSAPDKSGLPSDRFSAERTGGSVSTLTIQRTQQEDSAVYLCASSPSSYEQYFGPGTRLTVT.

The rearrangement links TRBV18 to TRBJ2-5; D call uncertain. V lost 3 bases, J lost 3 bases, and 5 bases lay in between. The CDR3 sequence is 12 residues long. In germline, CDR1 is KGHSH, CDR2 LQKENI. The CDR3, as DNA: TGTGCCAGCTCACCCTCAAAAGAGACCCAGTACTTC. Protein sequence: CASSPSKETQYF. Full variable domain (rest looked up from reference TRBV18 and TRBJ2-5): NAGVMQNPRHLVRRRGQEARLRCSPMKGHSHVYWYRQLPEEGLKFMVYLQKENIIDESGMPKERFSAEFPKEGPSILRIQQVVRGDSAAYFCASSPSKETQYFGPGTRLLVL.

This clone occurred a few times. The V and J genes are TRBV2 and TRBJ1-2; no firm D call. Germline assignment: CDR1 SNHLY and CDR2 FYNNEI. Between the trimmed V and J ends, which lost 0 bases and 1 base, there was a span of 6 bases. The CDR3 runs 14 residues. DNA for the CDR3: TGTGCCAGCAGTGAAGCGAACAATAACTATGGCTACACCTTC. Protein: CASSEANNNYGYTF.

This clone was found a few times. The genes are TRBV4-2 and TRBJ1-2, with D hard to call. This CDR3 region has 14 residues. Germline lookup yields CDR1 LGHNA and CDR2 YNFKEQ. Trimming cost V 4 bases and J 4 bases, with 13 bases left between them. This CDR3 reads CASSPGLGTYGYTF. The CDR3, as DNA: TGTGCCAGCAGCCCTGGACTGGGAACCTATGGCTACACCTTC.

The rearrangement uses TRBV30 and TRBJ2-5, with 9 bases fitting TRBD1. Trimming at V came to 5 bases and at J to 2 bases, leaving 12 bases not matched to a gene. Germline CDR1 and CDR2: GTSNPN and SVGIG (reference sequence). This CDR3 comprises 16 residues. In DNA, the CDR3 is TGTGCCTGGGAACAGGGGGCCTTGATTCAACAAGAGACCCAGTACTTC. It encodes CAWEQGALIQQETQYF.

This clone was detected many times. The CDR3 loop reads CAISDGSRFTDTQYF. CDR3 nucleotide sequence: TGTGCCATCAGTGATGGCAGCCGATTCACAGATACGCAGTATTTT. The rearrangement links TRBV10-3 to TRBJ2-3; D is unclear. Trimming removed 3 bases from V and 2 bases from J, with 12 bases in between. Germline CDR1 is ENHRY and CDR2 is SYGVKD. The CDR3 loop spans 15 amino acids.

The chain carries TRBV7-2 and TRBJ2-6; D not resolved. CDR3 length equals 14 residues. CDR1 and CDR2 (germline): SGHTA, FQGNSA. The V end lost 4 bases, the J end lost 2 bases, and 6 bases lay between the germline ends. This CDR3 reads CASSSEPGANVLTF. CDR3 in DNA: TGTGCCAGCAGCTCCGAGCCTGGGGCCAACGTCCTGACTTTC.

The table lists this clone with a few counts. This chain uses TRBV11-2 with TRBJ2-3, with D perhaps matching TRBD2 (6 bases). With 5 bases removed from V and 2 bases from J, the gap between germline ends came to 11 bases. The CDR3 extends over 14 amino acids. CDR1 and CDR2 (germline): SGHAT, FQNNGV. The CDR3 here is CASSTGGDTDTQYF. CDR3 nucleotides: TGTGCCAGCAGCACCGGGGGAGACACAGATACGCAGTATTTT.

This clone was counted between two and nine times. In the same sample, other DNA sequences code for this CDR3. The chain employs TRBV11-2 and TRBJ2-5; D might be TRBD2 (6 bases). The germline V gene has CDR1 SGHAT and CDR2 FQNNGV. This CDR3 has 15 residues. V gave up 4 bases and J gave up 0 bases, with 12 bases separating them. The CDR3 region has the DNA TGTGCCAGCAGCTCCCTCCGGGGGTACCAAGAGACCCAGTACTTC. Translating it yields CASSSLRGYQETQYF.

This chain connects TRBV6-5 to TRBJ2-1, with a tentative D call TRBD2 (5 bases). CDR3 length: 12 residues. CDR1 is MNHEY and CDR2 is SVGAGI in the germline V gene. V was cut by 5 bases and J by 10 bases, with 12 bases left in between. The CDR3 DNA follows: TGTGCCAGCAGTCAACTAGGTACGGAGCAGTTCTTC. Translation gives CASSQLGTEQFF.

The rearrangement joins TRBV2 to TRBJ1-2, with unresolved D. CDR1 and CDR2 (germline): SNHLY, FYNNEI. V lost 7 bases and J 4 bases, leaving 10 bases between the germline ends. The CDR3 covers 12 residues. The CDR3 sequence: CASNQNSYGYTF. CDR3 sequence (DNA): TGTGCCAGCAACCAAAACAGCTATGGCTACACCTTC.

This clone was counted only a few times. V is TRBV19 and J is TRBJ2-4; the D gene could be TRBD1 or TRBD2 (5 bases each). The CDR3 contains 15 residues. CDR1 and CDR2 (germline): LNHDA, SQIVND (reference sequence). V lost 9 bases and J 9 bases, leaving 24 bases between the germline ends. The CDR3, as DNA: TGTGCCAGCATGGGCCCCGGGACGGCTTTGCCCATTCAGTACTTC. Translating gives CASMGPGTALPIQYF.

This clone showed up just a few times. The V call is TRBV9, the J call TRBJ2-3, with D unresolved. The CDR3 length is 14 residues. The V gene's germline CDR1 is SGDLS and CDR2 YYNGEE. V was trimmed by 3 bases and J by 2 bases, leaving 10 bases between them. CDR3 residues: CASSGSGTTDTQYF. CDR3 nucleotide sequence: TGTGCCAGCAGCGGCTCAGGTACCACAGATACGCAGTATTTT.

As DNA, the CDR3 is TGTGCCAGCAGCACGGCCTCGCAGGGGGCAAGAGGCTACACCTTC. The encoded protein is CASSTASQGARGYTF. The chain recombines TRBV7-2 with TRBJ1-2; 8 positions agree with TRBD1. Germline-derived CDR1 and CDR2 are SGHTA and FQGNSA. The CDR3 sequence is 15 residues long. V trimming: 5 bases; J trimming: 8 bases; junction bases outside the gene matches: 13.

The chain employs TRBV13 and TRBJ1-6; D gene unclear. Germline lookup yields CDR1 PRHDT and CDR2 FYEKMQ (reference sequence). Trimming cost V 2 bases and J 9 bases, with 14 bases left between them. The CDR3 is made up of 15 amino acids. CDR3 region: CASSLLGDRVSPLHF. The CDR3 DNA sequence: TGTGCCAGCAGCTTACTGGGTGATAGGGTTTCACCCCTCCACTTT.

This clone was seen a handful of times. In DNA, the CDR3 is TGTGCCAGCACCCTGGTAGGAGGGGAGTCACCCCTCCACTTT. Its protein is CASTLVGGESPLHF. This rearrangement joins TRBV11-2 to TRBJ1-6; tentatively, D is TRBD1 (5 bases). The length of the CDR3 is 14 residues. V dropped 7 bases and J dropped 10 bases, with 17 bases sitting between them. In germline, CDR1 is SGHAT, CDR2 FQNNGV.